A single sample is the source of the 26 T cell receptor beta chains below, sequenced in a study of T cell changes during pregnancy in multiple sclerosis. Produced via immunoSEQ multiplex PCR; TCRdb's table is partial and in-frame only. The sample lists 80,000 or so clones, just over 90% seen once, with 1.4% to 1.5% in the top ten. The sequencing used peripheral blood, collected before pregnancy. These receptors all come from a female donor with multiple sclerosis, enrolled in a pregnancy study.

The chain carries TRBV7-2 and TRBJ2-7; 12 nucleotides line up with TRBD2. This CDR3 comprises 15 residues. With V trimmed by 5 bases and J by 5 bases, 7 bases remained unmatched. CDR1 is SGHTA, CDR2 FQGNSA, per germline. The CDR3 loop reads CASSLQTSGGDEQYF. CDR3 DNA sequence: TGTGCCAGCAGCCTGCAGACTAGCGGGGGCGACGAGCAGTACTTC.

The CDR3 DNA reads TGTGCCAGCAGTGATATTGTCAGGGTCGGGACAGATACGCAGTATTTT. Its protein product is CASSDIVRVGTDTQYF. The chain employs TRBV6-1 and TRBJ2-3; tentatively, D is TRBD1 (5 bases). V lost 3 bases to trimming and J lost 3 bases, with 16 bases between them. This CDR3 contains 16 residues. Looked up from germline, CDR1 is MNHNS and CDR2 is SASEGT.

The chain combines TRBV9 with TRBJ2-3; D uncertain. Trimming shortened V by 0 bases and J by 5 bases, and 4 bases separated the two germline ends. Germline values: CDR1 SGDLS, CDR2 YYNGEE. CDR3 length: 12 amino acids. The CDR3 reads CASSVGGDTQYF. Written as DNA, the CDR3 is TGTGCCAGCAGCGTAGGAGGAGATACGCAGTATTTT.

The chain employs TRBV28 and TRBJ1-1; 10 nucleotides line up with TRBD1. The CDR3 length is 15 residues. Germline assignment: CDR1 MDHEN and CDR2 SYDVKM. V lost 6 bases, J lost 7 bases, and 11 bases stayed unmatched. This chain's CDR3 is CASRTRTGGRGEAFF. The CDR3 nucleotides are TGTGCCAGCAGAACCAGGACAGGGGGAAGGGGTGAAGCTTTCTTT.

CDR3 DNA sequence: TGTGCCAGTAGCAAGCAGGGTATCGGAGCTTTCTTT. Its protein product is CASSKQGIGAFF. The rearrangement links TRBV19 to TRBJ1-1; TRBD1 is a possible D gene (5 bases). CDR1 is LNHDA and CDR2 is SQIVND in the germline V gene (reference sequence). The CDR3 is 12 amino acids. V gave up 6 bases and J gave up 10 bases, with 15 bases separating them. Supplemented by reference TRBV19 and TRBJ1-1, the full variable domain reads DGGITQSPKYLFRKEGQNVTLSCEQNLNHDAMYWYRQDPGQGLRLIYYSQIVNDFQKGDIAEGYSVSREKKESFPLTVTSAQKNPTAFYLCASSKQGIGAFFGQGTRLTVV.

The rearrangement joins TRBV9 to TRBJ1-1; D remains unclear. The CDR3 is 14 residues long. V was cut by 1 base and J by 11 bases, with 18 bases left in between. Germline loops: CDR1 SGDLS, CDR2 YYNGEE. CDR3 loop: CASSVTTEGRTAFF. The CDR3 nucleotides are TGTGCCAGCAGCGTAACCACCGAAGGGAGAACGGCTTTCTTT. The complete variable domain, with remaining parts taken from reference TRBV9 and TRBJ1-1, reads DSGVTQTPKHLITATGQRVTLRCSPRSGDLSVYWYQQSLDQGLQFLIQYYNGEERAKGNILERFSAQQFPDLHSELNLSSLELGDSALYFCASSVTTEGRTAFFGQGTRLTVV.

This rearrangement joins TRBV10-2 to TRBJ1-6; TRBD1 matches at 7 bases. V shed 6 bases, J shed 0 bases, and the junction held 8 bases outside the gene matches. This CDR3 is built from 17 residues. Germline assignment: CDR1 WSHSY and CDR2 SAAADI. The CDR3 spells CASRSIEGASYNSPLHF. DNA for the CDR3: TGCGCCAGCAGGTCTATTGAGGGGGCCTCCTATAATTCACCCCTCCACTTT.

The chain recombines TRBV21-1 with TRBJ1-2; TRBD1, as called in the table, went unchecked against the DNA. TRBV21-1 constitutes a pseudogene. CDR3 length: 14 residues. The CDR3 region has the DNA TGTGCCAGCAGCAAAAACAGAGATAACTATGGCTACACCTTC. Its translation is CASSKNRDNYGYTF.

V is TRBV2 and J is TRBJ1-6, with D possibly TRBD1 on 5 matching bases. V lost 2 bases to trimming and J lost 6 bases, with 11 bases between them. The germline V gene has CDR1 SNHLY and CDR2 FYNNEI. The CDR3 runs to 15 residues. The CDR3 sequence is CASSEWLQVNSPLHF. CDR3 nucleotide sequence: TGTGCCAGCAGTGAATGGTTACAGGTTAATTCACCCCTCCACTTT.

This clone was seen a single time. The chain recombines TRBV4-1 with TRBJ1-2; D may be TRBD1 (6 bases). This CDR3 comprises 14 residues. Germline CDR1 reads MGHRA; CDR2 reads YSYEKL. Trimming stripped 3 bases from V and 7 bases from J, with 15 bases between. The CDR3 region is CASSQTGTLGGYTF. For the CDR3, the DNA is TGCGCCAGCAGCCAGACCGGGACACTGGGTGGCTACACCTTC.

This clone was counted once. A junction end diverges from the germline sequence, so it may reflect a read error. The CDR3 sequence: CASSLGGQGAGANVLTF. The CDR3 DNA sequence: TGCGCCAGCAGTTTGGGGGGACAGGGGGCTGGGGCCAACGTCCTGACTTTC. This sequence joins TRBV5-1 and TRBJ2-6, with TRBD1 matching over 11 bases. The CDR3 sequence is 17 residues long. Germline assignment: CDR1 SGHRS and CDR2 YFSETQ.

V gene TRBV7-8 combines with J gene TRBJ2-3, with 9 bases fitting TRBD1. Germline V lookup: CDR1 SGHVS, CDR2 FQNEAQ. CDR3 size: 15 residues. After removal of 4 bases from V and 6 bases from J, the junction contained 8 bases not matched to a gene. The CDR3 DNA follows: TGTGCCAGCAGCTGGCCGGGACAGGGTCGGGATACGCAGTATTTT. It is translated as CASSWPGQGRDTQYF.

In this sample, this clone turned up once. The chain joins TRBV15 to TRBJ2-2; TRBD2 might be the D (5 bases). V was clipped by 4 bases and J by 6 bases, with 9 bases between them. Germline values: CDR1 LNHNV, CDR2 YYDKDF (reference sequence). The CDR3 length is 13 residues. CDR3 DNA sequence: TGTGCCACCAGCATCACTAGGCCCGGGGAGCTGTTTTTT. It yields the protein CATSITRPGELFF.

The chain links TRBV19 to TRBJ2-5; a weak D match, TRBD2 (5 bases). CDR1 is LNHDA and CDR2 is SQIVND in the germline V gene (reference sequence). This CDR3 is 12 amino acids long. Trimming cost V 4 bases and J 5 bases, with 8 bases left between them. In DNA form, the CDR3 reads TGTGCCAGTAGTACGCCGGGGGAGACCCAGTACTTC. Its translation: CASSTPGETQYF.

In nucleotides, the CDR3 is TGTGCCAGCAGCTTAGACCCCGGGACAGGGGTGGTCTATGGCTACACCTTC. Its translation is CASSLDPGTGVVYGYTF. This rearrangement joins TRBV7-3 to TRBJ1-2; TRBD1 matches at 10 bases. With 2 bases clipped from V and 4 bases from J, the junction kept 10 bases outside the gene matches. Per germline, CDR1 SGHTA and CDR2 FQGTGA. CDR3 size: 17 residues.

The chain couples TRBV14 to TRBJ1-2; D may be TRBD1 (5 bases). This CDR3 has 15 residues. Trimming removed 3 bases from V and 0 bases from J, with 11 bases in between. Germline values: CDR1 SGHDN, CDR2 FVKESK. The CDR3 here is CASSQGLRANYGYTF. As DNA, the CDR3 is TGTGCCAGCAGCCAGGGACTGCGGGCTAACTATGGCTACACCTTC.

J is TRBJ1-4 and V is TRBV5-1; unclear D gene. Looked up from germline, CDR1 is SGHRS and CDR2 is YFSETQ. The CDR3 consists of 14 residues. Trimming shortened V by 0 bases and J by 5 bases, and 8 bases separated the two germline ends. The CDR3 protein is CASSLVGSNEKLFF. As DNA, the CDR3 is TGCGCCAGCAGCTTGGTGGGCAGCAATGAAAAACTGTTTTTT.

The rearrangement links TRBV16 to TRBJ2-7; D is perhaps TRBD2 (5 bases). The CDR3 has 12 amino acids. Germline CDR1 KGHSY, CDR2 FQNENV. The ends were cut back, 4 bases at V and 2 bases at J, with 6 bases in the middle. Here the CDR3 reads CASSPEAYEQYF. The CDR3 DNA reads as TGTGCCAGCAGCCCGGAGGCCTACGAGCAGTACTTC. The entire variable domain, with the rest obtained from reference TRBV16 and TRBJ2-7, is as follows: GEEVAQTPKHLVRGEGQKAKLYCAPIKGHSYVFWYQQVLKNEFKFLISFQNENVFDETGMPKERFSAKCLPNSPCSLEIQATKLEDSAVYFCASSPEAYEQYFGPGTRLTVT.

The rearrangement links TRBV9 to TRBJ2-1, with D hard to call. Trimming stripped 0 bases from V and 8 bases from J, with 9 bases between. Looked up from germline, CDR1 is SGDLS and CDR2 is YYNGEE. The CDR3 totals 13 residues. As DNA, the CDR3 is TGTGCCAGCAGCGTAGGCGCCCTACATGAGCAGTTCTTC. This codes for CASSVGALHEQFF.

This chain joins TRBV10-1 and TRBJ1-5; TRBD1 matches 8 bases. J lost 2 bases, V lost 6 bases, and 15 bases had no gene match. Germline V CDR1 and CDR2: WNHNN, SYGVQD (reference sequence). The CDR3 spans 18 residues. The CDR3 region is CASRPGTGLHVGNQPQHF. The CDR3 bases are TGCGCCAGCAGACCCGGGACAGGCCTTCATGTGGGCAATCAGCCCCAGCATTTT.

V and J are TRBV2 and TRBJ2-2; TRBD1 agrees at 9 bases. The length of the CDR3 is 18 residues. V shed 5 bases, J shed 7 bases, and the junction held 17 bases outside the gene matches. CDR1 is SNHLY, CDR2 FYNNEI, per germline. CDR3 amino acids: CASSWDRASLAQGGELFF. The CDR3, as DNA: TGTGCCAGCAGTTGGGACAGGGCGTCATTAGCACAGGGCGGGGAGCTGTTTTTT. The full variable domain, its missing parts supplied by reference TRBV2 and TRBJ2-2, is EPEVTQTPSHQVTQMGQEVILRCVPISNHLYFYWYRQILGQKVEFLVSFYNNEISEKSEIFDDQFSVERPDGSNFTLKIRSTKLEDSAMYFCASSWDRASLAQGGELFFGEGSRLTVL.

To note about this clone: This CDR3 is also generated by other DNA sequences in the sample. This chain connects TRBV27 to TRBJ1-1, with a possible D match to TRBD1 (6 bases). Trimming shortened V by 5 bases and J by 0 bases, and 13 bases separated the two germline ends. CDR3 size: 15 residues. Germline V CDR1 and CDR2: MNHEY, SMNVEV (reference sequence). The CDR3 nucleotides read TGTGCCAGCAGTGCGCCAGGACAGTTGAACACTGAAGCTTTCTTT. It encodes CASSAPGQLNTEAFF.

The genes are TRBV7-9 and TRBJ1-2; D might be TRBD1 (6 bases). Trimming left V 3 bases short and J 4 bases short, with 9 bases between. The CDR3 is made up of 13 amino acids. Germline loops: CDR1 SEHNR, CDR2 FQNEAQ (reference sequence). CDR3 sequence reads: CASSFPDSYGYTF. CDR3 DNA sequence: TGTGCCAGCAGCTTTCCGGACAGCTATGGCTACACCTTC.

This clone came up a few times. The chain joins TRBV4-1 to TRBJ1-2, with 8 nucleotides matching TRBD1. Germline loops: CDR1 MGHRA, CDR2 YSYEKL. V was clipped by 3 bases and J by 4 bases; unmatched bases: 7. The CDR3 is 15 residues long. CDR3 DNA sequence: TGCGCCAGCAGCCACGTCCCAGGGGGCGGCTATGGCTACACCTTC. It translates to CASSHVPGGGYGYTF.

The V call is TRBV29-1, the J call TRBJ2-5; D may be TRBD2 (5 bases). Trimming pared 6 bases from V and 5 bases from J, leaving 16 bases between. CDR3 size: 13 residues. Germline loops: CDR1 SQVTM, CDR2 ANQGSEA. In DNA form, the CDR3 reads TGCAGCGTGGCCGGGAACAACGGGGAGACCCAGTACTTC. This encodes CSVAGNNGETQYF.

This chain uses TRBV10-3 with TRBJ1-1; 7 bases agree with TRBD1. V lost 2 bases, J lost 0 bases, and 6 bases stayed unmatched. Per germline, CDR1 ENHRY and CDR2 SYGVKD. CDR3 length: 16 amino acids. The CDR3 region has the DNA TGTGCCATCAGTGAGACGGAAGGGGGCATGAACACTGAAGCTTTCTTT. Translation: CAISETEGGMNTEAFF.